These T cell receptor beta chains were read from a single sample in a study of neoadjuvant nivolumab and ipilimumab in lung cancer. The data were produced by immunoSEQ multiplex PCR, yet TCRdb's version contains in-frame clones alone and is incomplete. Of tens of thousands of clones in the sample, around 88% were seen once. The source material was blood, sampled before neoadjuvant nivolumab, alone or with ipilimumab. These receptors were obtained from an adult with non-small cell lung cancer. Some clones in this sample may be carry-over from other donors' samples. Both conserved end residues are part of each CDR3. A D gene is named only where the DNA matches it firmly. Only some rows state a clone size, as once, few, many or a class for expanded clones.

v_call: TRBV30
j_call: TRBJ1-5
d_call: .
clone_size: .
cdr3_aa: CAWSDQGRLNSNQPQHF
cdr3_nt: TGTGCCTGGAGTGACCAGGGGAGGTTGAACAGCAATCAGCCCCAGCATTTT

v_call: TRBV9
j_call: TRBJ2-7
d_call: TRBD2
clone_size: .
cdr3_aa: CASSVASGTYEQYF
cdr3_nt: TGTGCCAGCAGCGTGGCTAGCGGAACCTACGAGCAGTACTTC

v_call: TRBV6-5
j_call: TRBJ2-5
d_call: .
clone_size: .
cdr3_aa: CASRPHREQETQYF
cdr3_nt: TGTGCCAGCAGACCTCACAGGGAGCAAGAGACCCAGTACTTC

v_call: TRBV18
j_call: TRBJ2-1
d_call: .
clone_size: .
cdr3_aa: CASSPPKHNEQFF
cdr3_nt: TGTGCCAGCTCACCACCAAAGCACAATGAGCAGTTCTTC

v_call: TRBV25-1
j_call: TRBJ2-2
d_call: TRBD2
clone_size: .
cdr3_aa: CASSARGGNTGELFF
cdr3_nt: TGTGCCAGCAGTGCCCGGGGGGGGAACACCGGGGAGCTGTTTTTT

v_call: TRBV9
j_call: TRBJ2-1
d_call: TRBD2
clone_size: .
cdr3_aa: CASSAPREAGDNEQFF
cdr3_nt: TGTGCCAGCAGCGCCCCCCGGGAGGCCGGAGACAATGAGCAGTTCTTC

v_call: TRBV7-9
j_call: TRBJ1-5
d_call: .
clone_size: .
cdr3_aa: CASSPGTLGPNQPQHF
cdr3_nt: TGTGCCAGCAGCCCAGGGACACTTGGCCCTAATCAGCCCCAGCATTTT

v_call: TRBV19
j_call: TRBJ2-7
d_call: TRBD1
clone_size: .
cdr3_aa: CASRDRGRSYEQYF
cdr3_nt: TGTGCCAGTCGGGACAGGGGGCGCAGCTACGAGCAGTACTTC

v_call: TRBV7-6
j_call: TRBJ2-7
d_call: .
clone_size: .
cdr3_aa: CAIQGVVPYEQYF
cdr3_nt: TGTGCCATACAGGGCGTAGTTCCCTACGAGCAGTACTTC

v_call: TRBV2
j_call: TRBJ2-7
d_call: TRBD2
clone_size: .
cdr3_aa: CASSALAGGPWEQYF
cdr3_nt: TGTGCCAGCAGTGCCCTAGCGGGAGGGCCCTGGGAGCAGTACTTC

v_call: TRBV4-3
j_call: TRBJ1-5
d_call: .
clone_size: .
cdr3_aa: CASSQGSGNQPQHF
cdr3_nt: TGCGCCAGCAGCCAAGGGTCAGGCAATCAGCCCCAGCATTTT

v_call: TRBV11-1
j_call: TRBJ1-1
d_call: .
clone_size: .
cdr3_aa: CASSLEVGAEAFF
cdr3_nt: TGTGCCAGCAGCTTAGAGGTCGGCGCTGAAGCTTTCTTT

v_call: TRBV5-5
j_call: TRBJ1-2
d_call: .
clone_size: few
cdr3_aa: CASSWDWGYTF
cdr3_nt: TGTGCCAGCAGCTGGGACTGGGGCTACACCTTC

v_call: TRBV6-6
j_call: TRBJ1-2
d_call: TRBD1
clone_size: .
cdr3_aa: CASSPDRDGYTF
cdr3_nt: TGTGCCAGCAGCCCGGACAGGGATGGCTACACCTTC

v_call: TRBV7-8
j_call: TRBJ1-2
d_call: .
clone_size: few
cdr3_aa: CASSPKDYGYTF
cdr3_nt: TGTGCCAGCAGCCCGAAAGACTATGGCTACACCTTC

v_call: TRBV6-1
j_call: TRBJ1-5
d_call: TRBD1
clone_size: .
cdr3_aa: CASSEAPGQGNQPQHF
cdr3_nt: TGTGCCAGCAGTGAAGCGCCGGGACAGGGGAATCAGCCCCAGCATTTT

v_call: TRBV7-2
j_call: TRBJ2-7
d_call: .
clone_size: .
cdr3_aa: CASSLGGGPLEQYF
cdr3_nt: TGTGCCAGCAGCTTAGGGGGTGGCCCCCTCGAGCAGTACTTC

v_call: TRBV5-1
j_call: TRBJ2-5
d_call: .
clone_size: once
cdr3_aa: CASSPLAGERWETQYF
cdr3_nt: TGCGCCAGCAGCCCCCTCGCAGGGGAGCGATGGGAGACCCAGTACTTC

v_call: TRBV6-5
j_call: TRBJ1-1
d_call: .
clone_size: once
cdr3_aa: CASSRRQNTEAFF
cdr3_nt: TGTGCCAGCAGTCGCCGACAGAACACTGAAGCTTTCTTT

v_call: TRBV7-7
j_call: TRBJ2-5
d_call: .
clone_size: once
cdr3_aa: CASSDMSGGETQYF
cdr3_nt: TGTGCTAGCAGCGACATGAGTGGGGGAGAGACCCAGTACTTC